Detailed here is one TCR beta chain. The CDR3 consists of 15 residues. Per the germline V gene, CDR1 is MGHRA and CDR2 is YSYEKL. The J segment lost 10 bases and the V segment lost 5 bases, leaving 10 bases of the junction unmatched. The sample is drawn from a study of cytomegalovirus exposure and HLA in healthy donors. Use of 60 Vbeta and 13 Jbeta primers characterized the PCR. The method was immunoSEQ multiplex PCR; TCRdb's version includes in-frame clones alone and lacks a portion of them. The table lists 85,000 to 100,000 clones, around 60% of them singletons. The sequence derives from a man between 60 and 75 years old in good health and CMV-seronegative. Sequencing was done on a sample of PBMCs. The chain couples TRBV4-1 to TRBJ1-6; 8 positions agree with TRBD1. The CDR3 bases are TGCGCCAGCAGCGCTCAGACAGGGGTGGGGTCACCCCTCCACTTT. Its protein product is CASSAQTGVGSPLHF.